Described below is a single T cell receptor (beta chain) sequence and its context. The data originate from a study of cytotoxic CD8 clonotypes in ibrutinib-treated CLL. Study context: Included were 11 to 12 relapsed/refractory and approximately 15 treatment-naive patients, of whom approximately 18 were IGHV unmutated. Following treatment for a median about 12 months, range 6 to 36, response samples were then taken. Averaging across samples gave 255,043 productive templates and over 85,000 productive rearrangements.

Per germline, CDR1 PRHDT and CDR2 FYEKMQ (reference sequence). Trimming removed 1 base at V and 7 bases at J, with 23 bases between. The CDR3 runs 17 residues. The data were produced by immunoSEQ multiplex PCR, yet TCRdb's version contains in-frame clones alone and is incomplete. Altogether roughly 250,000 clones are present, roughly 74% being singletons, with the ten largest covering less than 20%. The clonotype was recovered from a human donor with chronic lymphocytic leukemia. The sample was PBMCs, taken after 24 months of ibrutinib treatment. The chain employs TRBV13 and TRBJ2-7; D may be TRBD1 (5 bases). CDR3 sequence: CASSLELFSDNDGEQYF. The CDR3 region has the DNA TGTGCCAGCAGCTTAGAACTGTTCTCGGACAACGATGGGGAGCAGTACTTC.